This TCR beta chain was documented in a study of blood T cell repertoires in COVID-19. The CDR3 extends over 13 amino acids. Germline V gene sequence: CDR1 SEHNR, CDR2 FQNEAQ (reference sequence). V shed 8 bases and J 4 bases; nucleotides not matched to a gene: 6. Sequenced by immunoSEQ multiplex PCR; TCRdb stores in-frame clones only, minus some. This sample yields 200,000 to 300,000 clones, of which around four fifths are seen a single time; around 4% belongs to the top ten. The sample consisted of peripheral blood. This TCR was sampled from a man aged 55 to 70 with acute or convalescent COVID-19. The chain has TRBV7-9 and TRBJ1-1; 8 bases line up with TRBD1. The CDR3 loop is CASQGAWSTEAFF. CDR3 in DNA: TGTGCCAGCCAGGGGGCGTGGAGCACTGAAGCTTTCTTT.